This T cell receptor beta chain was profiled in a study of blood T cell repertoires in COVID-19. About the study: COVID-19 samples collected from the United States, Italy and Spain covered acute and convalescent phases. T cells, B-cell-depleted T cells, or PBMCs supplied cDNA or gDNA.

This clone occurred once. Clones were sequenced by immunoSEQ multiplex PCR, and TCRdb holds only the in-frame ones, with some missing. The sample comprises just over 250,000 clones, roughly 86% of which are singletons, and approximately 2.3% rests with the top ten. Germline lookup yields CDR1 MNHEY and CDR2 SMNVEV (reference sequence). CDR3 length equals 15 residues. J gave up 0 bases and V 5 bases, and 7 bases lay outside the gene matches. V gene TRBV27 combines with J gene TRBJ2-7; 7 bases match TRBD2. Sequencing was carried out using peripheral blood. The clonotype originates from a woman aged 45-65 years with acute or convalescent COVID-19. CDR3 amino acids: CASSPSSGPSYEQYF. The CDR3 DNA follows: TGTGCCAGCAGTCCGTCTAGCGGTCCCTCCTACGAGCAGTACTTC.